The 27 T cell receptor beta chains below were found in one sample sequenced in a study of blood T cell repertoires in COVID-19 (dated by TCRdb to 2020 to 2022). The protocol used for the library was the immunoSEQ multiplex PCR assay. Held by TCRdb, this immuneACCESS table contains in-frame sequences only and omits some clones. Under half of the omission traces to an unresolved V gene where checked; the cause of the rest is unknown. Here the sample has around 140,000 clones; 84% occur a single time. Approximately 45% of the sample is held by the ten biggest clonotypes. The sequenced material came from peripheral blood. These receptors were obtained from a human donor in a cohort sampled during active COVID-19.

V usage is TRBV11-2 and J usage is TRBJ2-3, with D possibly matching TRBD2 (6 bases). Trimming cost V 5 bases and J 5 bases, with 14 bases left between them. Germline V gene lookup returns CDR1 SGHAT and CDR2 FQNNGV. There are 14 residues in the CDR3. This CDR3 reads CASSQRGTVDTQYF. In DNA, the CDR3 is TGTGCCAGCAGCCAACGGGGGACGGTAGATACGCAGTATTTT.

The chain combines TRBV18 with TRBJ1-2; D may be TRBD1 (6 bases). The germline CDR1 and CDR2 sequences are KGHSH and LQKENI. Between the trimmed V and J ends, which lost 3 bases and 8 bases, there was a span of 13 bases. The CDR3 totals 13 residues. The CDR3 spells CASSPRQEEGYTF. The CDR3 region has the DNA TGTGCCAGCTCACCGAGACAGGAGGAGGGCTACACCTTC.

The chain couples TRBV7-2 to TRBJ2-2, with no clear D. Germline V lookup: CDR1 SGHTA, CDR2 FQGNSA. This CDR3 comprises 10 residues. V was trimmed by 8 bases and J by 7 bases, leaving 5 bases between them. CDR3 sequence reads: CASRGGELFF. CDR3 coding DNA: TGTGCCAGCCGAGGCGGGGAGCTGTTTTTT.

The chain employs TRBV19 and TRBJ1-4, with TRBD1 as a possible D gene (6 bases). Germline V lookup: CDR1 LNHDA, CDR2 SQIVND (reference sequence). This CDR3 has 14 amino acids. Deletions cut 4 bases from V and 4 bases from J, with 10 bases between. CDR3 sequence (DNA): TGTGCCAGTAGTACGACAGGAGATAATGAAAAACTGTTTTTT. It yields the protein CASSTTGDNEKLFF.

The chain recombines TRBV19 with TRBJ2-5; D not resolved. CDR1 and CDR2 from the germline V gene are LNHDA and SQIVND (reference sequence). This CDR3 has 14 residues. V gave up 1 base and J gave up 4 bases, with 10 bases separating them. The CDR3 DNA reads as TGTGCCAGTAGTATAGGAGTCTCGTTAGAGACCCAGTACTTC. Protein: CASSIGVSLETQYF.

This chain uses TRBV4-2 with TRBJ2-1; 8 bases fit TRBD2. The V and J ends lost 2 bases and 1 base, in that order; junction bases with no gene match: 4. CDR1 is LGHNA and CDR2 is YNFKEQ in the germline V gene. The CDR3 covers 16 residues. The CDR3 loop reads CASSQLRGVSYNEQFF. The CDR3 DNA reads TGTGCCAGCAGCCAATTGCGGGGGGTTTCCTACAATGAGCAGTTCTTC.

The rearrangement joins TRBV6-6 to TRBJ1-2, with TRBD1 as a possible D gene (6 bases). The CDR3 has 16 amino acids. The germline V and J ends were trimmed by 2 bases and 3 bases, with 16 bases remaining between them. Germline V CDR1 and CDR2: MNHNY, SVGAGI (reference sequence). This CDR3 is CASSYEYSGDDYGYTF. The CDR3 coding sequence is TGTGCCAGCAGTTACGAATATTCAGGGGATGACTATGGCTACACCTTC.

This chain uses TRBV2 with TRBJ1-6; D is undetermined. The V gene's germline CDR1 is SNHLY and CDR2 FYNNEI. The CDR3 length is 13 residues. Deletions cut 6 bases from V and 5 bases from J, with 8 bases between. The CDR3 nucleotides are TGTGCCAGCAGGACATTTAATAATTCACCCCTCCACTTT. Translating it yields CASRTFNNSPLHF.

This chain connects TRBV4-2 to TRBJ1-2, with 7 bases lining up with TRBD1. CDR1 is LGHNA, CDR2 YNFKEQ, per germline. The V segment lost 4 bases and the J segment 4 bases; nucleotides outside the gene matches: 9. The CDR3 runs 15 residues. The CDR3 region is CASSRTGTDPYGYTF. DNA for the CDR3: TGTGCCAGCAGCCGAACCGGGACAGATCCCTATGGCTACACCTTC.

This clone was observed a few times. V and J are TRBV18 and TRBJ2-2, with 7 bases aligning to TRBD2. Germline trimming cut 1 base from V and 6 bases from J; bases unmatched to any gene: 14. There are 18 residues in the CDR3. Germline V CDR1 and CDR2: KGHSH, LQKENI. The CDR3 DNA reads as TGTGCCAGCTCACCACTCGGACTTATAGCGGGTGGACCCGGGGAGCTGTTTTTT. It yields the protein CASSPLGLIAGGPGELFF. The variable domain in full, completed from reference TRBV18 and TRBJ2-2, reads NAGVMQNPRHLVRRRGQEARLRCSPMKGHSHVYWYRQLPEEGLKFMVYLQKENIIDESGMPKERFSAEFPKEGPSILRIQQVVRGDSAAYFCASSPLGLIAGGPGELFFGEGSRLTVL.

V usage is TRBV25-1 and J usage is TRBJ2-2; maybe TRBD1 (5 bases). Per germline, CDR1 MGHDK and CDR2 SYGVNS. The length of the CDR3 is 17 residues. V lost 7 bases and J 0 bases, leaving 18 bases between the germline ends. The chain's CDR3 is CASNFSRPGTNTGELFF. Written as DNA, the CDR3 is TGTGCCAGCAACTTCAGTCGTCCAGGGACGAACACCGGGGAGCTGTTTTTT. The whole variable domain, remainder taken from reference TRBV25-1 and TRBJ2-2, is EADIYQTPRYLVIGTGKKITLECSQTMGHDKMYWYQQDPGMELHLIHYSYGVNSTEKGDLSSESTVSRIRTEHFPLTLESARPSHTSQYLCASNFSRPGTNTGELFFGEGSRLTVL.

This chain joins TRBV18 and TRBJ1-1; D is possibly TRBD1 (6 bases). The CDR3 extends over 13 amino acids. Trimming stripped 6 bases from V and 1 base from J, with 9 bases between. Germline CDR1 and CDR2: KGHSH and LQKENI. The CDR3 region has the DNA TGTGCCAGCTCTTGGACAGCGAACACTGAAGCTTTCTTT. It encodes CASSWTANTEAFF.

The chain uses TRBV7-9 and TRBJ1-1; D gene uncertain. CDR1 and CDR2 (germline): SEHNR, FQNEAQ (reference sequence). Trimming took off 2 bases at V and 5 bases at J, with 6 bases between the two ends. There are 12 residues in the CDR3. CDR3 residues: CASSLLGTEAFF. CDR3 nucleotides: TGTGCCAGCAGCTTACTCGGGACTGAAGCTTTCTTT. The full variable domain, completed using reference TRBV7-9 and TRBJ1-1, is DTGVSQNPRHKITKRGQNVTFRCDPISEHNRLYWYRQTLGQGPEFLTYFQNEAQLEKSRLLSDRFSAERPKGSFSTLEIQRTEQGDSAMYLCASSLLGTEAFFGQGTRLTVV.

This chain connects TRBV19 to TRBJ2-5, with TRBD2 matching over 11 bases. The CDR3 is 15 residues long. The V and J ends lost 3 bases and 5 bases, in that order; junction bases with no gene match: 5. Germline loops: CDR1 LNHDA, CDR2 SQIVND (reference sequence). CDR3 nucleotides: TGTGCCAGTAGTATTAGCGGGGGGGGACCGGAGACCCAGTACTTC. Encoded protein: CASSISGGGPETQYF.

This clone appeared a few times. Distinct nucleotide sequences in the sample also encode this CDR3. The CDR3 DNA follows: TGTGCCAGTAGTATGGGACAGCCCTATGGCTACACCTTC. As protein: CASSMGQPYGYTF. The rearrangement links TRBV19 to TRBJ1-2; 7 bases align to TRBD1. CDR1 is LNHDA and CDR2 is SQIVND in the germline V gene (reference sequence). V was pared by 3 bases and J by 4 bases, with 2 bases of the junction left unmatched. The CDR3 has 13 amino acids.

V gene TRBV5-5 combines with J gene TRBJ1-1; D is ambiguous. This CDR3 has 13 amino acids. Germline CDR1 SGHKS, CDR2 YYEKEE (reference sequence). Deletions cut 4 bases from V and 4 bases from J, with 11 bases between. The CDR3 DNA follows: TGTGCCAGCAGCCGGGAAGTCTTCACTGAAGCTTTCTTT. Its translation: CASSREVFTEAFF.

This chain connects TRBV3-1 (or the pseudogene TRBV3-2) to TRBJ2-1, with 9 bases aligning to TRBD2. The CDR3 has 15 amino acids. Germline loops: CDR1 LGHDT, CDR2 YNNKEL (reference sequence). V was clipped by 4 bases and J by 7 bases; unmatched bases: 8. CDR3 coding DNA: TGTGCCAGCAGCCGCGGGACTAGCTGGGGGAATGAGCAGTTCTTC. It yields the protein CASSRGTSWGNEQFF.

This clone was detected once. The chain links TRBV7-2 to TRBJ2-1; the match to TRBD2 covers 8 bases. J gave up 10 bases and V 5 bases, and 13 bases lay outside the gene matches. The CDR3 totals 15 residues. Germline CDR1 and CDR2: SGHTA and FQGNSA. CDR3 loop: CASSPSGLGGAEQFF. As DNA, the CDR3 is TGTGCCAGCAGCCCTTCGGGACTAGGGGGGGCGGAGCAGTTCTTC.

The CDR3 reads CASSLDFGNTIYF. The CDR3 DNA follows: TGTGCCAGCAGCTTAGACTTTGGAAACACCATATATTTT. This chain connects TRBV7-2 to TRBJ1-3; no clear D. Germline loops: CDR1 SGHTA, CDR2 FQGNSA. This CDR3 has 13 residues. V shed 1 base and J shed 3 bases, with 4 bases lying between them.

This clone was recorded only once. The chain carries TRBV19 and TRBJ2-1, with D maybe TRBD2 (6 bases). In germline, CDR1 is LNHDA, CDR2 SQIVND (reference sequence). The germline V and J ends were trimmed by 0 bases and 7 bases, with 10 bases remaining between them. This CDR3 spans 14 amino acids. Here the CDR3 DNA reads TGTGCCAGTAGTATAGACGGGAGCAGTAATGAGCAGTTCTTC. This sequence encodes CASSIDGSSNEQFF.

This clone occurred a few times. The chain carries TRBV6-5 and TRBJ1-6; maybe TRBD1 (6 bases). V was trimmed by 2 bases and J by 4 bases, leaving 6 bases between them. This CDR3 comprises 14 residues. CDR1 MNHEY and CDR2 SVGAGI come from the germline V gene. CDR3 coding DNA: TGTGCCAGCAGTTACAGGGGGTATAATTCACCCCTCCACTTT. Its protein product is CASSYRGYNSPLHF.

Here the CDR3 reads CASSPNSGNSGANVLTF. CDR3 DNA: TGTGCCAGCTCACCAAATTCAGGAAACTCTGGGGCCAACGTCCTGACTTTC. The chain links TRBV18 to TRBJ2-6, with D uncertain. The length of the CDR3 is 17 residues. The V and J ends lost 2 bases and 0 bases respectively, with 11 bases between them. Germline-derived CDR1 and CDR2 are KGHSH and LQKENI.

This chain joins TRBV24-1 and TRBJ1-1; 12 nucleotides match TRBD1. Germline trimming cut 4 bases from V and 9 bases from J; bases unmatched to any gene: 2. The germline V gene has CDR1 KGHDR and CDR2 SFDVKD. The CDR3 is 13 amino acids. CDR3 loop: CATSDGDRGQAFF. The CDR3 DNA follows: TGTGCCACCAGTGACGGGGACAGGGGGCAAGCTTTCTTT.

The V call is TRBV5-1, the J call TRBJ1-1; 8 bases are shared with TRBD1. Trimming at V came to 4 bases and at J to 0 bases, leaving 11 bases not matched to a gene. Per germline, CDR1 SGHRS and CDR2 YFSETQ. This CDR3 contains 17 residues. CDR3 DNA: TGCGCCAGCAGCCACGGACAGGGACTAAAACTGAACACTGAAGCTTTCTTT. Amino acids: CASSHGQGLKLNTEAFF.

The rearrangement links TRBV2 to TRBJ2-2; 8 positions agree with TRBD1. This CDR3 contains 15 residues. Germline CDR1 reads SNHLY; CDR2 reads FYNNEI. Trimming removed 6 bases from V and 7 bases from J; junction bases left unmatched: 10. CDR3 sequence: CASRRAGGFGGELFF. The CDR3 DNA follows: TGTGCCAGCAGGAGGGCAGGGGGCTTTGGCGGGGAGCTGTTTTTT.

The J gene is TRBJ1-5, the V gene TRBV28; TRBD1 is a possible D gene (5 bases). This CDR3 is 16 amino acids long. V was trimmed by 2 bases and J by 2 bases, leaving 13 bases between them. Germline V gene data show CDR1 as MDHEN and CDR2 as SYDVKM. CDR3 in amino acids: CASSLPGGLGNQPQHF. The DNA for the CDR3 is TGTGCCAGCAGTTTACCGGGGGGTCTAGGCAATCAGCCCCAGCATTTT.

This clone has a handful of counts. V is TRBV19 and J is TRBJ1-1; 11 bases fit TRBD1. Germline V gene lookup returns CDR1 LNHDA and CDR2 SQIVND (reference sequence). CDR3 length: 14 amino acids. V was clipped by 5 bases and J by 5 bases; unmatched bases: 4. The CDR3 region is CASSLGTGGTEAFF. The CDR3 DNA reads as TGTGCCAGTAGTCTAGGGACAGGGGGGACTGAAGCTTTCTTT.